The T cell receptor (beta chain) under discussion was sequenced for a study of blood T cell repertoires in COVID-19. Study-wide background: Spain, Italy and the United States supplied samples that represented acute and convalescent COVID-19. Nucleic acid was either cDNA or gDNA, and it came from T cells, B-cell-depleted T cells, or PBMCs.

Germline V gene data show CDR1 as SQVTM and CDR2 as ANQGSEA. The CDR3 is 12 residues long. Deletions cut 0 bases from V and 8 bases from J, with 7 bases between. In the source study's methods: Estimation of nucleated cell counts was performed using reference gene primer amplification. Sequenced by immunoSEQ multiplex PCR; TCRdb stores in-frame clones only, minus some. V and J calls plus clone size are reproduced from that table; the DNA served to infer D and trimming. Of 200,000 to 300,000 clones in the sample, about 80% were seen once. The chain employs TRBV29-1 and TRBJ1-4; D not resolved. The clonotype comes from a woman older than 75 with acute or convalescent COVID-19. Sequencing used peripheral blood. The CDR3 here is CSVEDRSEKLFF. DNA for the CDR3: TGCAGCGTTGAAGATCGGAGCGAAAAACTGTTTTTT.